Below, 19 T cell receptor beta chains from the same sample are listed, as sequenced in a study of regulatory T cells in long-lasting Graves disease. This sample's time point: newly diagnosed GD, antithyroid drugs for less than 3 months. RNA extracted from PBMCs served as the sequencing template. Both iRepertoire HTBI primers and Arm-PCR of CDR3 regions were used to build the TCR beta libraries. TCRdb analysed the multiplex PCR reads with MiXCR anew, one entry per CDR3 protein. The data hold 350,000 to 450,000 distinct CDR3 sequences, with roughly 17% observed a single time. A further study also used this sample, focusing on T cells in Graves' hyperthyroidism and ophthalmopathy.

Sample: peripheral blood mononuclear cells (PBMCs), taken at new diagnosis, from a patient treated with antithyroid drugs. These receptors originate from a middle-aged man with Graves disease.

The rearrangement uses TRBV11-2 and TRBJ2-7, with 10 bases lining up with TRBD1. Germline values: CDR1 SGHAT, CDR2 FQNNGV. V lost 4 bases, J lost 6 bases, and 9 bases stayed unmatched. This CDR3 has 15 residues. CDR3 sequence (DNA): TGTGCCAGCAGCTCCCCCGGGACAGGGGTTCGCGAGCAGTACTTC. Amino acid sequence: CASSSPGTGVREQYF.

The chain combines TRBV4-3 with TRBJ2-1; 9 nucleotides align to TRBD1. CDR3 length: 14 amino acids. With 6 bases clipped from V and 7 bases from J, the junction kept 7 bases outside the gene matches. Germline CDR1 and CDR2: LGHNA and YSLEER. The CDR3 region has the DNA TGCGCCAGCAGGCTGGGACAGGGAACGAATGAGCAGTTCTTC. Its protein is CASRLGQGTNEQFF.

A few counts support this clonotype. V usage is TRBV29-1 and J usage is TRBJ1-5, with 8 bases lining up with TRBD1. With 6 bases clipped from V and 0 bases from J, the junction kept 7 bases outside the gene matches. CDR3 length: 15 residues. The germline CDR1 and CDR2 sequences are SQVTM and ANQGSEA. CDR3 loop: CSVATGDASNQPQHF. The CDR3 coding sequence is TGCAGCGTGGCGACAGGGGATGCTAGCAATCAGCCCCAGCATTTT.

Many counts were recorded for this clonotype. V gene TRBV28 combines with J gene TRBJ2-4; the D gene is possibly TRBD2 (5 bases). CDR3 length equals 15 residues. Germline values: CDR1 MDHEN, CDR2 SYDVKM. V dropped 5 bases and J dropped 0 bases, with 11 bases sitting between them. The CDR3 loop is CASSPRALAKNIQYF. For the CDR3, the DNA is TGTGCCAGCAGTCCGCGGGCGCTAGCCAAAAACATTCAGTACTTC. The full variable domain, completed using reference TRBV28 and TRBJ2-4, is DVKVTQSSRYLVKRTGEKVFLECVQDMDHENMFWYRQDPGLGLRLIYFSYDVKMKEKGDIPEGYSVSREKKERFSLILESASTNQTSMYLCASSPRALAKNIQYFGAGTRLSVL.

This clonotype was observed many times. The chain is built from TRBV7-9 and TRBJ2-1; tentative D call: TRBD2 (5 bases). CDR1 is SEHNR and CDR2 is FQNEAQ in the germline V gene (reference sequence). The germline V and J ends were trimmed by 1 base and 6 bases, with 16 bases remaining between them. This CDR3 is built from 16 residues. CDR3 nucleotides: TGTGCCAGCAGCTTAGTGTCTGGGGAAGGGAGCAATGAGCAGTTCTTC. Amino acids: CASSLVSGEGSNEQFF. Complete variable domain (other parts from reference TRBV7-9 and TRBJ2-1): DTGVSQNPRHKITKRGQNVTFRCDPISEHNRLYWYRQTLGQGPEFLTYFQNEAQLEKSRLLSDRFSAERPKGSFSTLEIQRTEQGDSAMYLCASSLVSGEGSNEQFFGPGTRLTVL.

This clonotype was counted ten times or more. This sequence joins TRBV28 and TRBJ1-5, with TRBD1 matching 7 bases. Trimming cost V 2 bases and J 7 bases; bases outside gene matches: 5. The CDR3 length is 14 residues. Germline assignment: CDR1 MDHEN and CDR2 SYDVKM. The CDR3 sequence: CASSLMQGEQPQHF. The CDR3 coding sequence is TGTGCCAGCAGTTTAATGCAGGGGGAACAGCCCCAGCATTTT.

The J gene is TRBJ2-3, the V gene TRBV5-1; maybe TRBD2 (6 bases). V lost 2 bases, J lost 2 bases, and 12 bases lay in between. Germline CDR1 reads SGHRS; CDR2 reads YFSETQ. The CDR3 extends over 15 amino acids. CDR3 residues: CASSFRGLITDTQYF. For the CDR3, the DNA is TGCGCCAGCAGCTTCCGGGGACTCATCACAGATACGCAGTATTTT.

The sample holds many counts of this clonotype. DNA of the CDR3: TGCGCCAGCAGCTTGGACGATGGGCGTGAAAAACTGTTTTTT. This codes for CASSLDDGREKLFF. This chain links TRBV5-1 with TRBJ1-4; no reliable D call. V lost 0 bases to trimming and J lost 7 bases, with 10 bases between them. Germline lookup yields CDR1 SGHRS and CDR2 YFSETQ. The CDR3 runs to 14 residues.

This clonotype was found a few times. This chain joins TRBV14 and TRBJ2-7, with D unresolved. This CDR3 spans 15 amino acids. V shed 1 base and J shed 1 base, with 11 bases lying between them. Germline V gene sequence: CDR1 SGHDN, CDR2 FVKESK. CDR3 amino acids: CASSQGDPFSYEQYF. The CDR3 region has the DNA TGTGCCAGCAGCCAAGGAGATCCGTTTTCCTACGAGCAGTACTTC.

This clonotype has just one count. A much bigger clone sits one base away, suggesting this may be a read error. This chain connects TRBV10-3 to TRBJ1-4; D is possibly TRBD1 (6 bases). CDR1 and CDR2 from the germline V gene are ENHRY and SYGVKD. V lost 8 bases, J lost 3 bases, and 13 bases lay in between. CDR3 length: 14 amino acids. CDR3 loop: CAIGGSGANEKLFF. CDR3 DNA sequence: TGTGCCATCGGTGGGTCAGGGGCTAATGAAAAACTGTTTTTT.

This clonotype was seen more than once but under ten times. J is TRBJ2-5 and V is TRBV30, with 10 bases fitting TRBD2. CDR1 and CDR2 from the germline V gene are GTSNPN and SVGIG (reference sequence). This CDR3 is built from 14 residues. The V and J ends lost 1 base and 6 bases, in that order; junction bases with no gene match: 5. The CDR3 protein is CAWSASGGAKTQYF. The CDR3 DNA follows: TGTGCCTGGAGTGCCAGCGGGGGGGCCAAGACCCAGTACTTC.

In this sample, this clonotype turned up many times. In nucleotides, the CDR3 is TGTGCCAGCAGCCAAGATCAGGTTGATGAAAAACTGTTTTTT. This gives the protein CASSQDQVDEKLFF. V is TRBV3-1 and J is TRBJ1-4; the D is unclear. V shed 0 bases and J shed 6 bases, with 8 bases lying between them. CDR1 LGHDT and CDR2 YNNKEL come from the germline V gene (reference sequence). The CDR3 length is 14 residues. The full variable domain, its missing parts supplied by reference TRBV3-1 and TRBJ1-4, is DTAVSQTPKYLVTQMGNDKSIKCEQNLGHDTMYWYKQDSKKFLKIMFSYNNKELIINETVPNRFSPKSPDKAHLNLHINSLELGDSAVYFCASSQDQVDEKLFFGSGTQLSVL.

This clonotype showed up many times. This sequence joins TRBV5-8 and TRBJ1-4, with D hard to call. Germline loops: CDR1 SGHTS, CDR2 YDEGEE. The germline V and J ends were trimmed by 6 bases and 4 bases, with 10 bases remaining between them. The CDR3 runs to 13 residues. CDR3 loop: CASTPLLNEKLFF. Here the CDR3 DNA reads TGTGCCAGCACCCCGTTGCTTAATGAAAAACTGTTTTTT.

In its sample, this clonotype was seen many times. This chain joins TRBV20-1 and TRBJ2-3, with 15 positions matching TRBD2. CDR1 is DFQATT and CDR2 is SNEGSKA in the germline V gene (reference sequence). J lost 3 bases, V lost 6 bases, and 10 bases had no gene match. The CDR3 contains 17 residues. CDR3 region: CSAELRTSGGETDTQYF. For the CDR3, the DNA is TGCAGTGCGGAACTTCGGACTAGCGGGGGGGAGACAGATACGCAGTATTTT.

The chain uses TRBV6-2 or TRBV6-3 and TRBJ2-2; 8 positions match TRBD2. V trimming: 7 bases; J trimming: 7 bases; junction bases outside the gene matches: 11. This CDR3 spans 15 amino acids. Germline values: CDR1 MNHEY, CDR2 SVGEGT. The CDR3 DNA reads as TGTGCCAGCACAGGTCGGGGGGGGGTCGGCGGGGAGCTGTTTTTT. This encodes CASTGRGGVGGELFF.

This clonotype was counted between two and nine times. The chain links TRBV4-2 to TRBJ2-2, with D perhaps TRBD2 (6 bases). Per germline, CDR1 LGHNA and CDR2 YNFKEQ. The germline V and J ends were trimmed by 1 base and 3 bases, with 12 bases remaining between them. The CDR3 has 16 amino acids. DNA of the CDR3: TGTGCCAGCAGCCAAGTCTCCGGGGACTACACCGGGGAGCTGTTTTTT. It specifies CASSQVSGDYTGELFF.

This clonotype was seen ten or more times. The chain recombines TRBV5-1 with TRBJ1-2; 7 bases agree with TRBD1. CDR1 is SGHRS, CDR2 YFSETQ, per germline. CDR3 length: 15 amino acids. Trimming took 3 bases from V and 4 from J; bases not matched to a gene: 9. For the CDR3, the DNA is TGCGCCAGCAGCTACCGGGACAGTCTCCTCTATGGCTACACCTTC. This encodes CASSYRDSLLYGYTF.

A few counts support this clonotype. V is TRBV9 and J is TRBJ2-4, with 9 bases matching TRBD1. Germline V lookup: CDR1 SGDLS, CDR2 YYNGEE. This CDR3 region has 13 residues. The V gene end was trimmed by 4 bases and the J gene end by 8 bases; junction bases not matched to a gene: 4. The CDR3 DNA follows: TGTGCCAGCAGCCGGGACAGGGAGGACATTCAGTACTTC. Translated, it gives CASSRDREDIQYF.

J is TRBJ1-1 and V is TRBV7-3; 7 nucleotides line up with TRBD1. The V gene's germline CDR1 is SGHTA and CDR2 FQGTGA. After removal of 4 bases from V and 7 bases from J, the junction contained 6 bases not matched to a gene. The CDR3 runs 13 residues. The CDR3 sequence is CASSSNRGGEAFF. The CDR3 region has the DNA TGTGCCAGCAGCTCCAACAGGGGCGGTGAAGCTTTCTTT.